This is a list of T cell receptor beta chains from one sample in a study of blood T cell repertoires in COVID-19. This table comes from immunoSEQ multiplex PCR, and its TCRdb copy is limited to in-frame clones, with some not included. The table has fewer than 40,000 clones, over 70% seen once. The source material was peripheral blood. These receptors were taken from a man between 65 and 85 years old with COVID-19, enrolled during active disease. Both conserved end residues are part of each CDR3. The D gene is left open where the match is weak. The size of a clone is reported for some rows only, either as once, few or many, or as a class for expanded clones.

V gene,CDR3 length,J gene,clone size,D gene,CDR3 DNA,CDR3 protein
TRBV6-5,13,TRBJ2-7,-,-,TGTGCCAGCCGTAGGGACTTTTCCTACGAGCAGTACTTC,CASRRDFSYEQYF
TRBV28,13,TRBJ1-5,-,-,TGTGCCATCCAGGGAATTGATAATCAGCCCCAGCATTTT,CAIQGIDNQPQHF
TRBV29-1,14,TRBJ2-5,-,-,TGCAGCGTTGATACAGGGAATTTAGGAGAGACCCAGTACTTC,CSVDTGNLGETQYF
TRBV9,17,TRBJ2-2,-,TRBD2,TGTGCCAGCAGCGTGAGGACCGGGACTAGCGGGACCGGGGAGCTGTTTTTT,CASSVRTGTSGTGELFF
TRBV10-3,13,TRBJ2-7,-,-,TGTGCCATCAGGGAGGACTCCTCCTACGAGCAGTACTTC,CAIREDSSYEQYF
TRBV19,18,TRBJ2-1,-,-,TGTGCCAGTAGTATAGGTCGCGTAGGGCAGGGGGGCTACAATGAGCAGTTCTTC,CASSIGRVGQGGYNEQFF
TRBV7-3,15,TRBJ1-5,-,TRBD1,TGTGCCAGCAGCTCCGACCGACAGGGAGGTCAGCCCCAGCATTTT,CASSSDRQGGQPQHF
TRBV7-2,14,TRBJ2-2,-,TRBD2,TGTGCCAGCAGCTTGAGCGGGAGAGCCGGGGAGCTGTTTTTT,CASSLSGRAGELFF
TRBV6-5,15,TRBJ2-7,-,-,TGTGCCAGCAGAGAGTGGGGCCAGGGGTTCTACGAGCAGTACTTC,CASREWGQGFYEQYF
TRBV7-9,16,TRBJ2-1,-,-,TGTGCCAGCAGCTTGACAACTAGCACAACCTACAATGAGCAGTTCTTC,CASSLTTSTTYNEQFF
TRBV12-3/TRBV12-4,12,TRBJ2-1,-,-,TGTGCCAGCAGACTGGTCCTCGGTGAGCAGTTCTTC,CASRLVLGEQFF
TRBV9,16,TRBJ2-1,-,TRBD2,TGTGCCAGCAGCGTCGGCGGGACTAGGGCCCACAATGAGCAGTTCTTC,CASSVGGTRAHNEQFF
TRBV2,14,TRBJ1-1,-,-,TGTGCCAGCATGCGCCGAGGGGGTGAGGCTGAAGCTTTCTTT,CASMRRGGEAEAFF
TRBV30,15,TRBJ2-3,-,-,TGTGCCTGGAGCGGGGGAGGAAGGAAGGCAGATACGCAGTATTTT,CAWSGGGRKADTQYF
TRBV6-4,15,TRBJ2-3,-,-,TGTGCCAGCAGTCCCGGCGGACTACCCACAGATACGCAGTATTTT,CASSPGGLPTDTQYF
TRBV3-1/TRBV3-2,17,TRBJ2-5,-,TRBD2,TGTGCCAGCAGCCAAGGGCTAGCGGGTGGCGGAAAAGAGACCCAGTACTTC,CASSQGLAGGGKETQYF
TRBV3-1/TRBV3-2,15,TRBJ1-5,-,-,TGTGCCAGCAGTACCGGGACAAGAAGCAATCAGCCCCAGCATTTT,CASSTGTRSNQPQHF
TRBV15,15,TRBJ2-1,-,TRBD2,TGTGCCACCAGCAGAGAGCCGGGACTAGCGGGAGAGCAGTTCTTC,CATSREPGLAGEQFF
TRBV9,16,TRBJ2-5,once,TRBD2,TGTGCCAGCAGCGTAGCCGAGCGGGATTGGAGAGAGACCCAGTACTTC,CASSVAERDWRETQYF
TRBV3-1/TRBV3-2,16,TRBJ1-1,-,-,TGTGCCAGCAGCCAGAAGGGTGGAGGGCTGAACACTGAAGCTTTCTTT,CASSQKGGGLNTEAFF
TRBV6-6,15,TRBJ2-7,few,-,TGTGCCAGCAGTTACTCGATCGGGGGAACCTACGAGCAGTACTTC,CASSYSIGGTYEQYF
TRBV27,18,TRBJ1-4,-,TRBD1,TGTGCCAGCAGTTTAACACCCCCGGGACAGGGCCTTAATGAAAAACTGTTTTTT,CASSLTPPGQGLNEKLFF
TRBV30,13,TRBJ1-1,once,-,TGTGCCTGGAGCATCATCCCGCAGGGGGAAGCTTTCTTT,CAWSIIPQGEAFF
TRBV6-5,15,TRBJ2-7,-,TRBD2,TGTGCCAGCAGTTACTCCCCTAGCGGGAGCTACGAGCAGTACTTC,CASSYSPSGSYEQYF
TRBV2,16,TRBJ1-1,-,-,TGTGCCAGCAGCTACACCGGGAGGAATCGGGACACTGAAGCTTTCTTT,CASSYTGRNRDTEAFF
TRBV7-3,14,TRBJ1-4,-,-,TGTGCCAGCAGCTTGGGATCGGGAAATGAAAAACTGTTTTTT,CASSLGSGNEKLFF
TRBV9,15,TRBJ2-1,-,TRBD2,TGTGCCAGCAGCCCACGACTAGCGGGAGTAAATGAGCAGTTCTTC,CASSPRLAGVNEQFF
TRBV4-3,14,TRBJ2-2,-,-,TGCGCCAGCAGCCACCGGGATCACACCGGGGAGCTGTTTTTT,CASSHRDHTGELFF
TRBV5-1,16,TRBJ1-4,-,TRBD1,TGCGCCAGCAGCGCGGATCGACAGGGAAATATTGAAAAACTGTTTTTT,CASSADRQGNIEKLFF
TRBV28,13,TRBJ1-2,-,TRBD1,TGTGCCAGCAGTCTTGACAGGGCGGGCGGCTACACCTTC,CASSLDRAGGYTF
TRBV5-1,16,TRBJ2-4,-,-,TGCGCCAGCAGCTTGGGTGGGCAGTTCCTTAGTGACATTCAGTACTTC,CASSLGGQFLSDIQYF
TRBV28,16,TRBJ1-5,-,-,TGTGCCAGCAGTAGGCTACGTGGGGAGGAGAGTCAGCCCCAGCATTTT,CASSRLRGEESQPQHF
TRBV19,15,TRBJ1-3,-,TRBD1,TGTGCCAGTAGTCCCGCCGGGACAGCTGGAAACACCATATATTTT,CASSPAGTAGNTIYF
TRBV21-1,18,TRBJ1-5,-,-,TGTGCCAGCAGCACATCGGGGAGGGGACCCCTTCGCAATCAGCCCCAGCATTTT,CASSTSGRGPLRNQPQHF
TRBV7-9,15,TRBJ2-7,-,TRBD1,TGTGCCAGCAGCTTAGCCTGGGACAGGGGGTACGAGCAGTACTTC,CASSLAWDRGYEQYF
TRBV21-1,16,TRBJ2-3,-,-,TGTGCCAGCAGCTCGACCGGAGGCGGGTTCACAGATACGCAGTATTTT,CASSSTGGGFTDTQYF
TRBV28,13,TRBJ1-3,-,-,TGTGCCAGCAGTTTAACTGCTGGAAACACCATATATTTT,CASSLTAGNTIYF
TRBV28,11,TRBJ1-2,-,-,TGTGCCAGCAGTCGACTAATTGGCTACACCTTC,CASSRLIGYTF
TRBV4-2,16,TRBJ2-2,-,TRBD2,TGTGCCAGCGGCGGCGCGGGACTAGTTGACACCGGGGAGCTGTTTTTT,CASGGAGLVDTGELFF
TRBV7-3,19,TRBJ2-2,few,TRBD2,TGTGCCAGCAGCCCGAGGGCGGTAGCGGGAGGTTTGAACACCGGGGAGCTGTTTTTT,CASSPRAVAGGLNTGELFF
TRBV6-2/TRBV6-3,15,TRBJ2-3,few,-,TGTGCCAGCAGTTACGGGAGGGGGGCCACAGATACGCAGTATTTT,CASSYGRGATDTQYF
TRBV14,13,TRBJ2-1,-,TRBD2,TGTGCCAGCAGGACTAGCGGGTCCGGGGGGCAGTTCTTC,CASRTSGSGGQFF
TRBV24-1,15,TRBJ1-4,-,TRBD1,TGTGCCACCAGTGCCTCGACAGGGGGCCGTGAAAAACTGTTTTTT,CATSASTGGREKLFF
TRBV5-5,15,TRBJ1-2,-,-,TGTGCCAGCAGAACTGAACGACGGAGACTCTATGGCTACACCTTC,CASRTERRRLYGYTF
TRBV6-6,14,TRBJ1-5,-,-,TGTGCCAGCAGTTACGATCGGGGAAATCAGCCCCAGCATTTT,CASSYDRGNQPQHF
TRBV6-2/TRBV6-3,13,TRBJ1-6,-,-,TGTGCCAGCAGTTCTACAGTTTCTTCACCCCTCCACTTT,CASSSTVSSPLHF
TRBV5-1,15,TRBJ2-1,-,-,TGCGCCAGCAGCTTGATATCACTCTCCTACAATGAGCAGTTCTTC,CASSLISLSYNEQFF
TRBV6-2/TRBV6-3,18,TRBJ2-1,-,TRBD2,TGTGCCAGCAGTCATACTTTGGGTAGCGGGAAGACATACAATGAGCAGTTCTTC,CASSHTLGSGKTYNEQFF